The sequence of this TCR beta chain was determined in a study of T cell repertoires in cytomegalovirus infection. The CDR3 extends over 17 amino acids. V gave up 4 bases and J gave up 2 bases; unmatched junction bases: 7. CDR1 is MNHNY and CDR2 is SVGAGI in the germline V gene (reference sequence). This clonotype has a count of ten or more. Its antigen remains unknown. Broader study findings: HLA-C-restricted CMV clonotypes gave the most frequent clonotype in two of eight donors.

TCRdb re-derived calls from the reads in MiXCR, one entry per CDR3 protein. The data show around 530,000 distinct CDR3 sequences, with 15% to 20% seen just once and 20% to 30% held by the top ten. Sequenced material: CD8+ T cells from PBMCs. This receptor was identified in a human donor in good health (CMV status not recorded). Some clones in this sample may be carry-over from other donors' samples. J is TRBJ1-5 and V is TRBV6-6; 11 nucleotides agree with TRBD1. CDR3 nucleotides: TGTGCCAGCAGTTCCCGGACAGGGGGCTGGGGCAATCAGCCCCAGCATTTT. Protein product: CASSSRTGGWGNQPQHF.